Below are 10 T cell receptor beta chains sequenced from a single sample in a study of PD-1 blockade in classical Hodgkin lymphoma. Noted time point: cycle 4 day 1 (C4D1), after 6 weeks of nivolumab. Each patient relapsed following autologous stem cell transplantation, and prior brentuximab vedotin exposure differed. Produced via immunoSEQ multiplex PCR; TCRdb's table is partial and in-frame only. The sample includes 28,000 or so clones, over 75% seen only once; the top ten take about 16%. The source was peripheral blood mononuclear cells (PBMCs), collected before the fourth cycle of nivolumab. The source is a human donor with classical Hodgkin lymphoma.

The CDR3 loop reads CASSLYVRDSDTQYF. As DNA, the CDR3 is TGTGCCAGCAGCTTGTACGTCAGGGACAGTGATACGCAGTATTTT. V is TRBV5-6 and J is TRBJ2-3, with 7 bases fitting TRBD1. J was trimmed by 6 bases and V by 1 base; bases with no gene match: 8. CDR1 and CDR2 (germline): SGHDT, YYEEEE. The CDR3 extends over 15 amino acids. The full variable domain, its missing parts supplied by reference TRBV5-6 and TRBJ2-3, is DAGVTQSPTHLIKTRGQQVTLRCSPKSGHDTVSWYQQALGQGPQFIFQYYEEEERQRGNFPDRFSGHQFPNYSSELNVNALLLGDSALYLCASSLYVRDSDTQYFGPGTRLTVL.

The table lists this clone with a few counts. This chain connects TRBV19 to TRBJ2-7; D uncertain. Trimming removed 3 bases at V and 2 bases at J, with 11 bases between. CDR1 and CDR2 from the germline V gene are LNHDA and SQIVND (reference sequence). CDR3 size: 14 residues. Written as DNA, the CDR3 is TGTGCCAGTAGTATCCAGGACGGTCCCTACGAGCAGTACTTC. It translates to CASSIQDGPYEQYF. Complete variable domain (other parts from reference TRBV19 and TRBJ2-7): DGGITQSPKYLFRKEGQNVTLSCEQNLNHDAMYWYRQDPGQGLRLIYYSQIVNDFQKGDIAEGYSVSREKKESFPLTVTSAQKNPTAFYLCASSIQDGPYEQYFGPGTRLTVT.

Written as DNA, the CDR3 is TGTGCCATCAGTCGAGCGGGGGCCTCCTACAATGAGCAGTTCTTC. The encoded protein is CAISRAGASYNEQFF. The chain links TRBV10-3 to TRBJ2-1; 8 bases agree with TRBD2. CDR3 size: 15 residues. J was trimmed by 0 bases and V by 5 bases; bases with no gene match: 3. Looked up from germline, CDR1 is ENHRY and CDR2 is SYGVKD.

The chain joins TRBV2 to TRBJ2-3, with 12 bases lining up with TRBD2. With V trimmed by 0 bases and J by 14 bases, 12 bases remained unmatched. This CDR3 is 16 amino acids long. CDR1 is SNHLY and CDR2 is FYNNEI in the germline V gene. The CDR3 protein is CASSEAALAGGQTSYF. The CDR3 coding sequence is TGTGCCAGCAGTGAAGCGGCACTAGCGGGAGGCCAAACGTCGTATTTT.

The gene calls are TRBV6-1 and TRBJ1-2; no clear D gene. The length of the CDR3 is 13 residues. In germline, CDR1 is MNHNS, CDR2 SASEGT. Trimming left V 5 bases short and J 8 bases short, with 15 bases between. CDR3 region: CASSPNRGNGYTF. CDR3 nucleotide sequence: TGTGCCAGCAGTCCTAATAGAGGGAACGGCTACACCTTC.

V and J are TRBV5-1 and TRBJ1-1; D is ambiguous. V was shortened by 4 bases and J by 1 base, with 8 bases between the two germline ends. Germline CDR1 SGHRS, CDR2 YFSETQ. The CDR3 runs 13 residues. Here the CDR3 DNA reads TGCGCCAGCAGCCCCCGGCAGAACACTGAAGCTTTCTTT. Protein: CASSPRQNTEAFF.

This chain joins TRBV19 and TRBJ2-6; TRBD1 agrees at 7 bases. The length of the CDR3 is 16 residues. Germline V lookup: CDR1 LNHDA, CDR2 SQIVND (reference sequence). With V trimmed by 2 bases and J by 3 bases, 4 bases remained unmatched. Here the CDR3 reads CASSIQTGYGANVLTF. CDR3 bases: TGTGCCAGTAGTATACAGACAGGGTATGGGGCCAACGTCCTGACTTTC.

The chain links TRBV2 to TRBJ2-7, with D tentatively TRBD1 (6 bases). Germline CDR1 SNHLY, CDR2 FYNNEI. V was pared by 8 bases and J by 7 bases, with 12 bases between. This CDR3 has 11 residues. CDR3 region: CASGDIWEQYF. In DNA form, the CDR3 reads TGTGCCAGCGGGGACATCTGGGAGCAGTACTTC. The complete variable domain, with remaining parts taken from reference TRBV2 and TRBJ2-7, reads EPEVTQTPSHQVTQMGQEVILRCVPISNHLYFYWYRQILGQKVEFLVSFYNNEISEKSEIFDDQFSVERPDGSNFTLKIRSTKLEDSAMYFCASGDIWEQYFGPGTRLTVT.

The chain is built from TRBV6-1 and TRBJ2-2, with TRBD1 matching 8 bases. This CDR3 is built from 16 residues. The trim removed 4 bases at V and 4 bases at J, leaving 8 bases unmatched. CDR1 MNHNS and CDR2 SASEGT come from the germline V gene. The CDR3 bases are TGTGCCAGCAGTGGCCAGGGGGCGCTGGGCACCGGGGAGCTGTTTTTT. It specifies CASSGQGALGTGELFF.

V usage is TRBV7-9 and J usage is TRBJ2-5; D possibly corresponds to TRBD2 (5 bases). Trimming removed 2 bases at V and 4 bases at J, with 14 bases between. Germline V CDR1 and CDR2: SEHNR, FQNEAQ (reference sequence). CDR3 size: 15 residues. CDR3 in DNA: TGTGCCAGCAGCTTAAATACCGAGGGCTTAGAGACCCAGTACTTC. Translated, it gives CASSLNTEGLETQYF.